This TCR beta chain was sequenced in a study of T-cell memory formation after mild COVID-19. Study-wide context: Clusters were largely donor specific.

The V gene's germline CDR1 is ENHRY and CDR2 SYGVKD. The CDR3 runs to 15 residues. Trimming cost V 0 bases and J 3 bases, with 11 bases left between them. TCRdb itself ran the 5' RACE reads through MiXCR, one entry per CDR3 protein. Among approximately 340,000 distinct CDR3 sequences, 10% to 15% were seen once, and the ten largest hold about a fifth. This clonotype came up a few times. This receptor was identified in a man younger than 30 who had mild COVID-19 (a few samples of this study predate the infection). Cell type and time point are not known. What was sequenced was PBMCs or a T cell subset sorted from them (not recorded which). This sequence joins TRBV10-3 and TRBJ1-1; no clear D. As DNA, the CDR3 is TGTGCCATCAGTGAGTCGCCAACGGGAGACACTGAAGCTTTCTTT. Translating gives CAISESPTGDTEAFF.